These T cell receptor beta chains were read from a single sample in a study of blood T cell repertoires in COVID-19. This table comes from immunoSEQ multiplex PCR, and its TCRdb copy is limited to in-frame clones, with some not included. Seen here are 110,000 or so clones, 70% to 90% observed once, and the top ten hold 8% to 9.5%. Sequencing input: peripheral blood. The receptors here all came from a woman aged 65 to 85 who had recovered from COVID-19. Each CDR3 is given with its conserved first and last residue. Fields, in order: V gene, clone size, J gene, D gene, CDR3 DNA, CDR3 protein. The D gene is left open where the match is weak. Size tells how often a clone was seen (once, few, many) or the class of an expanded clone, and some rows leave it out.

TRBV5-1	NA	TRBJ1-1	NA	TGCGCCAGCAGCCAGGACAGCGTAAACACTGAAGCTTTCTTT	CASSQDSVNTEAFF
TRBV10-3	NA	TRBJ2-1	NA	TGTGCCATCAGTGATTGGGCTGGATCCTACAATGAGCAGTTCTTC	CAISDWAGSYNEQFF
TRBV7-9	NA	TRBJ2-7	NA	TGTGCCAGCAGCGCACGGGGCTACGAGCAGTACTTC	CASSARGYEQYF
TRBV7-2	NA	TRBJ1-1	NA	TGTGCCAGCAGTTTCCGGGGGAAAACTGTTGAAGCTTTCTTT	CASSFRGKTVEAFF
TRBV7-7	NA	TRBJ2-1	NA	TGTGCCAGCAGCCGGCTAGCCTACAATGAGCAGTTCTTC	CASSRLAYNEQFF
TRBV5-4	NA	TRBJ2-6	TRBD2	TGTGCCAGCAGCCCTCCCGGGGGGAGCGGGACCTTCAACGTCCTGACTTTC	CASSPPGGSGTFNVLTF
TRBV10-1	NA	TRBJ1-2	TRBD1	TGCGCCAGCAGTGGGTTGGACAGGGAAATCTGCTACACCTTC	CASSGLDREICYTF
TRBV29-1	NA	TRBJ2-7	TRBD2	TGCAGCGTTGGACTAGCGGGGGTAACGTGGTACGAGCAGTACTTC	CSVGLAGVTWYEQYF
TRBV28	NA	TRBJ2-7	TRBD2	TGTGCCGGAGCGGGAAGCTCCTACGAGCAGTACTTC	CAGAGSSYEQYF
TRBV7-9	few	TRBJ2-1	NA	TGTGCCAGCAACTTAATCGGGGATGAGCAGTTCTTC	CASNLIGDEQFF
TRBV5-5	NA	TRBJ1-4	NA	TGTGCCAGCAGCTTGGTCGGGGGGGGAGAAAAACTGTTTTTT	CASSLVGGGEKLFF
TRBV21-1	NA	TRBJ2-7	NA	TGTGCCAGCAGCCTGGGACAGGGGGCCCACGAGCAGTACTTC	CASSLGQGAHEQYF
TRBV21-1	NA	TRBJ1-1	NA	TGTGCCAGCAGCAACGGGGACAGGGACACTGAAGCTTTCTTT	CASSNGDRDTEAFF
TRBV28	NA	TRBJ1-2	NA	TGTGCCAGCAGTTCCCCGCGGGAGGGCCGGATTAACTATGGCTACACCTTC	CASSSPREGRINYGYTF
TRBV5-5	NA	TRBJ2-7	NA	TGTGCCAGCAGCCCGGGAGACAACTACTACGAGCAGTACTTC	CASSPGDNYYEQYF
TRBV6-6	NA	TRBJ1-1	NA	TGTGCCAGCAGTTACTATCAAGAGGGAAACACTGAAGCTTTCTTT	CASSYYQEGNTEAFF
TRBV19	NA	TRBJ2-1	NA	TGTGCCAGCACGATGAGGAGCTCCTACAATGAGCAGTTCTTC	CASTMRSSYNEQFF
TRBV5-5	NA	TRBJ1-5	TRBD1	TGTGCCAGCAGCTTGGCAGGGGGCAGGGGCAATCAGCCCCAGCATTTT	CASSLAGGRGNQPQHF
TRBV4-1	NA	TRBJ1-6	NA	TGCGCCAGCAGCCAAGACCCGAATTCACCCCTCCACTTT	CASSQDPNSPLHF
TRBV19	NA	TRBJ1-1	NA	TGTGCCAGTAGTATGCGGAGGGGGGGCAGGACTGAAGCTTTCTTT	CASSMRRGGRTEAFF
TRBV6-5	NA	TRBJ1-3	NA	TGTGCCAGCAGCCGCCTGGTGGGACATGGAAACACCATATATTTT	CASSRLVGHGNTIYF
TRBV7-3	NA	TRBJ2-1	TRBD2	TGTGCCAGCTCGAGAGCGGGAAAGGGGAATGAGCAGTTCTTC	CASSRAGKGNEQFF
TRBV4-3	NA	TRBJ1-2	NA	TGCGCCAGCAGCCAAGAAGGCAGGGGCTACACCTTC	CASSQEGRGYTF
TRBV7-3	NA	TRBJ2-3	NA	TGTGCCAGCAGCTTAATCGGGACTGACGATACGCAGTATTTT	CASSLIGTDDTQYF
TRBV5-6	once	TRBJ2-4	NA	TGTGCCAGCAGCTTGACAGCCGCATGGGACATTCAGTACTTC	CASSLTAAWDIQYF
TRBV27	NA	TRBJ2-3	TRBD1	TGTGCCAGCAGTTCCAGGACAGGGATCACAGATACGCAGTATTTT	CASSSRTGITDTQYF
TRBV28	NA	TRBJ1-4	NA	TGTGCCACTCAGAGGGCGCGGGAAAAACTGTTTTTT	CATQRAREKLFF
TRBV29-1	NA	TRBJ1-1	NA	TGCAGCGTTGACAGGGATATGAACACTGAAGCTTTCTTT	CSVDRDMNTEAFF